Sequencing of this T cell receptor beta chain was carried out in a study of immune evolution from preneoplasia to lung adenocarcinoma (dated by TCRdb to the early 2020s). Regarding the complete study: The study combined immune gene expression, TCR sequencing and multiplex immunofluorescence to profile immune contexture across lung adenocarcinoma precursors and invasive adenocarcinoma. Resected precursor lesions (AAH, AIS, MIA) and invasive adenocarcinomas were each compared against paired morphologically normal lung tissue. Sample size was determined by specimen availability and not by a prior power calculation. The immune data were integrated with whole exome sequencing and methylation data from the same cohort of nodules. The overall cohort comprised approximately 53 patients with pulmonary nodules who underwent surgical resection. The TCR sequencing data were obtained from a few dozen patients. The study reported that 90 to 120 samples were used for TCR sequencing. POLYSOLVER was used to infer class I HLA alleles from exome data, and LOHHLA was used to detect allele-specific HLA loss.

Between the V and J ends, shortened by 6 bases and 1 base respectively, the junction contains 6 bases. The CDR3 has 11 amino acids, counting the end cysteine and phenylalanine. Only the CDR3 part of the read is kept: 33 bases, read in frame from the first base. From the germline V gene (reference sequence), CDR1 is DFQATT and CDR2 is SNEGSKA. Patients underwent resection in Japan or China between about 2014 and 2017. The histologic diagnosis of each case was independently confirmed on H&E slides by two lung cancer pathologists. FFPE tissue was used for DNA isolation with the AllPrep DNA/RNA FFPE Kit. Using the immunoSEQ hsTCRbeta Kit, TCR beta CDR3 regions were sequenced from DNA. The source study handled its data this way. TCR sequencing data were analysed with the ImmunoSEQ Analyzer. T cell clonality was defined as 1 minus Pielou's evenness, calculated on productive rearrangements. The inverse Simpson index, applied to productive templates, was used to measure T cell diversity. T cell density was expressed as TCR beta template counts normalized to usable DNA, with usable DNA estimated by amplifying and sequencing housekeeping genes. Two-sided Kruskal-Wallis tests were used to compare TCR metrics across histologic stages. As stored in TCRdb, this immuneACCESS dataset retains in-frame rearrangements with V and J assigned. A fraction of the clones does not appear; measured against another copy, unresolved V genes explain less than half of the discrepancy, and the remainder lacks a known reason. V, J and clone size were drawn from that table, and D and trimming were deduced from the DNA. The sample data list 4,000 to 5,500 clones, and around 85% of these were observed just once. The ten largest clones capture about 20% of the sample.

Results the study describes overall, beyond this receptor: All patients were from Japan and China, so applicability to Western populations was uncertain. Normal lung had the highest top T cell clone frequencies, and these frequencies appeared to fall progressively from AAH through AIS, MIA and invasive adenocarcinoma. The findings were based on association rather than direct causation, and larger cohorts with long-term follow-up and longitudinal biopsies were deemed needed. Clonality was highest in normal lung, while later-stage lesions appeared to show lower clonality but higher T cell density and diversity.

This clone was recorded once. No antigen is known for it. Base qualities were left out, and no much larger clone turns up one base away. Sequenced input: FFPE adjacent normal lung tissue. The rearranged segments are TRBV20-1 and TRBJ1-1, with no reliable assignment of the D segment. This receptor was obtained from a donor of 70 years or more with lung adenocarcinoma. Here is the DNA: TGCAGTGCACAAAAGAACACTGAAGCTTTCTTT. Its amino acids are CSAQKNTEAFF.